This entry describes one T cell receptor (beta chain). This sample includes further DNA sequences coding for the same CDR3. The data were taken from a study of control samples from healthy donors and cancer patients. TCRdb keeps only in-frame clones here, not all; method: immunoSEQ multiplex PCR. The sample shows about 80,000 clones, less than 90% of them seen only once. This CDR3 is 15 amino acids long. V trimming: 0 bases; J trimming: 5 bases; junction bases outside the gene matches: 2. CDR1 and CDR2 from the germline V gene are SGHRS and YFSETQ. This receptor was obtained from a woman aged 55-70 years in good health. The V call is TRBV5-1, the J call TRBJ2-2, with TRBD1 matching over 9 bases. Input material: blood. The CDR3 coding sequence is TGCGCCAGCAGCTTGGGGACAGGGGTAACCGGGGAGCTGTTTTTT. It translates to CASSLGTGVTGELFF.